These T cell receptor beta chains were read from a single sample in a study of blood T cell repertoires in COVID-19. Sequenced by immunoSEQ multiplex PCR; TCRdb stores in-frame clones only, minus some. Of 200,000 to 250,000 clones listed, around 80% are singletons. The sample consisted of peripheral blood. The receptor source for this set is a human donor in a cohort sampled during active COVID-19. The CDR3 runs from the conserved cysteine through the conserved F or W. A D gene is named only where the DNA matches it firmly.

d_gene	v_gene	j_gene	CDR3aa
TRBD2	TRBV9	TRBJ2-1	CASSAPGLYNEQFF
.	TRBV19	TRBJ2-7	CASTRTATSYEQYF
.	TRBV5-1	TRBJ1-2	CASSLESANPNYGYTF
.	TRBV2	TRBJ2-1	CASSNRGGGVGDEQFF
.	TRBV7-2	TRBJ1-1	CASSPDTLNTEAFF
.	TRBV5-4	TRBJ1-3	CASSLSGAGNTIYF
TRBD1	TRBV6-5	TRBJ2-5	CASRRDRVPTQYF
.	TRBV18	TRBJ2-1	CASSPPARVGWQFF
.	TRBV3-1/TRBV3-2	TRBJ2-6	CASSQGEGSGANVLTF
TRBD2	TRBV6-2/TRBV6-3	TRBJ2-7	CASSSRLAGSYEQYF
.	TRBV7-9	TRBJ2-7	CASSFTTGIYEQYF
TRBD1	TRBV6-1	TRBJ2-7	CASSEVNRGSYEQYF
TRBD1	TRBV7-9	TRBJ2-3	CASSLEAGGWTTDTQYF
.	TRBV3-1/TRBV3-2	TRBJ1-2	CASSQTESNYGYTF
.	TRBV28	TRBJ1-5	CASSFLSSYQPQHF
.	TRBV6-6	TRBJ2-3	CASSSPRNTQYF
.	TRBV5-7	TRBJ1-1	CASTLCGIAEAFF
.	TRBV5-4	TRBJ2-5	CASSLEGREVAQYF
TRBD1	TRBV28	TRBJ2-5	CASSLWGQGQETQYF
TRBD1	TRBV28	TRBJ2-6	CASSLLRARGTGGSGANVLTF
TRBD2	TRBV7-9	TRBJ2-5	CASSLVSGRETQYF
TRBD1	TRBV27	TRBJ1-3	CASSLTGGSGNTIYF
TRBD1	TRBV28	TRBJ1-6	CASSFPDRSNSPLHF
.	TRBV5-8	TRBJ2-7	CASSFLRLEQYF
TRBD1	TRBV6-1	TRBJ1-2	CASSDMTGASNYGYTF
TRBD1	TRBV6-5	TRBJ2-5	CASSYSGQGAAETQYF
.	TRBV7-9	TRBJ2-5	CASSLNIREAETQYF
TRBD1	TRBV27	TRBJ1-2	CASSPVDRDYGYTF
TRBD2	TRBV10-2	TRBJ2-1	CASSGTSGYNNEQFF
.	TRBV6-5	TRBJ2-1	CASSYSEREQFF
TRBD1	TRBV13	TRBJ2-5	CASRSKDRGWGETQYF
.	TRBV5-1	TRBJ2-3	CASSLKSGTDTQYF
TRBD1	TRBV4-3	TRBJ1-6	CASSPNPDRAVSSPLHF
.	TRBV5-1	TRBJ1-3	CASSLRGSGNTIYF
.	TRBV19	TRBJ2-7	CASSSLAEPPYEQYF
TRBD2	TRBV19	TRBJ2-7	CASSITETSSSYEQYF
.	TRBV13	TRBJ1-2	CASSLGGRFDYTF
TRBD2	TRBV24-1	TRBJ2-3	CATSDLPGGGATDTQYF
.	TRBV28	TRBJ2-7	CASTSGTLTYEQYF
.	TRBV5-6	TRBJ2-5	CASSRRTAQETQYF
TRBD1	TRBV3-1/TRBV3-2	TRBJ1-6	CASSQGDRDPLHF